The clone carrying this T cell receptor (beta chain) was recorded many times. What it binds is not known. The data derive from a study of T cells in Graves' hyperthyroidism and ophthalmopathy. Broader study findings: Through a model of 13 V-J features, ophthalmopathy was separated from stable hyperthyroidism. Model output signaled ophthalmopathy a median roughly 6.5 months ahead of onset.

CDR1 is SGHVS and CDR2 is FNYEAQ in the germline V gene. The CDR3 runs 13 residues. Trimming pared 1 base from V and 6 bases from J, leaving 9 bases between. The TCR beta CDR3 regions underwent amplification using RNA transcripts as the source. First-round RT-PCR with HTBI primers amplified the TCR CDR3 region. TCRdb ran MiXCR on the multiplex PCR reads and lists one entry per CDR3 protein. The sample includes about 700,000 distinct CDR3 sequences, less than 45% of them seen just once. It was uncontrolled infection, other autoimmune disease, pregnancy or lactation that excluded patients. The diagnostic basis comprised clinical symptoms, serum thyroxine and TRAb, thyroid ultrasound and orbital computed tomography.

V and J are TRBV7-6 and TRBJ2-5, with D possibly TRBD2 on 6 matching bases. This receptor was identified in an adult man with Graves' disease, either hyperthyroidism or ophthalmopathy (not recorded which). The source material was peripheral blood or thyroid tissue (not recorded which). The CDR3 DNA reads as TGTGCCAGCAGCTTAGTGGGCGGGAAGACCCAGTACTTC. Its protein is CASSLVGGKTQYF.